The next 25 T cell receptor beta chains were all read from a single sample in a study of coeliac disease. TCRdb's copy holds only in-frame clones and misses some; the assay was immunoSEQ multiplex PCR. The repertoire consists of a few thousand clones, with 69% occurring once and the leading ten covering around 13%. The sequenced material came from lymphocytes from the gut lamina propria. The receptors here all came from a woman aged 40 to 50.

The chain employs TRBV18 and TRBJ2-7, with 9 bases fitting TRBD1. Germline V lookup: CDR1 KGHSH, CDR2 LQKENI. V was clipped by 3 bases and J by 5 bases; unmatched bases: 14. The CDR3 runs 17 residues. CDR3 sequence reads: CASSPGTQGALSHEQYF. CDR3 DNA: TGTGCCAGCTCACCCGGAACACAGGGGGCTCTATCCCACGAGCAGTACTTC.

This clone was found once. The chain couples TRBV10-2 to TRBJ2-7; D is uncertain. The CDR3 length is 10 residues. Trimming removed 8 bases from V and 2 bases from J, with 4 bases in between. Germline lookup yields CDR1 WSHSY and CDR2 SAAADI. This CDR3 reads CASGPYEQYF. CDR3 in DNA: TGCGCCAGCGGGCCCTACGAGCAGTACTTC.

The gene calls are TRBV5-6 and TRBJ2-7; D possibly corresponds to TRBD1 (5 bases). The CDR3 is 18 amino acids. Trimming stripped 2 bases from V and 2 bases from J, with 23 bases between. Germline V gene sequence: CDR1 SGHDT, CDR2 YYEEEE. CDR3 sequence: CASSFTSFARGSTYEQYF. CDR3 DNA sequence: TGTGCCAGCAGCTTTACGTCTTTCGCAAGGGGTTCTACCTACGAGCAGTACTTC.

The rearrangement joins TRBV7-2 to TRBJ2-1, with TRBD2 identical over 11 bases. V lost 1 base and J lost 3; bases outside the gene matches: 8. The length of the CDR3 is 18 residues. Germline V CDR1 and CDR2: SGHTA, FQGNSA. This CDR3 is CASSLESSGRAFYNEQFF. The CDR3 DNA reads as TGTGCCAGCAGCTTAGAGAGTAGCGGGAGGGCTTTCTACAATGAGCAGTTCTTC.

This clone appeared once. V is TRBV7-2 and J is TRBJ2-3; 12 bases agree with TRBD2. Germline CDR1 SGHTA, CDR2 FQGNSA. Trimming removed 4 bases from V and 5 bases from J; junction bases left unmatched: 7. The CDR3 sequence is 16 residues long. The CDR3 sequence: CASSSSSGRVLDTQYF. Here the CDR3 DNA reads TGTGCCAGCAGCTCCTCTAGCGGGAGGGTGCTAGATACGCAGTATTTT.

The V gene is TRBV4-1, the J gene TRBJ1-2, with unresolved D. Germline values: CDR1 MGHRA, CDR2 YSYEKL. The CDR3 is made up of 14 amino acids. V lost 1 base, J lost 4 bases, and 10 bases lay in between. CDR3 protein: CASSQGADLYGYTF. The CDR3, as DNA: TGCGCCAGCAGCCAAGGAGCGGATCTCTATGGCTACACCTTC.

The chain recombines TRBV28 with TRBJ1-1; TRBD1 matches at 7 bases. CDR1 and CDR2 (germline): MDHEN, SYDVKM. V lost 5 bases to trimming and J lost 2 bases; unmatched junction nucleotides: 14. This CDR3 contains 17 residues. The DNA for the CDR3 is TGTGCCAGCAGTCCGAGACCGGGACAGATGGAAAACACTGAAGCTTTCTTT. As protein: CASSPRPGQMENTEAFF.

A few counts support this clone. The chain carries TRBV2 and TRBJ2-7; D is uncertain. V was shortened by 2 bases and J by 1 base, with 3 bases between the two germline ends. The CDR3 is made up of 12 amino acids. The germline V gene has CDR1 SNHLY and CDR2 FYNNEI. CDR3 DNA: TGTGCCAGCAGTGAATCTTCCTACGAGCAGTACTTC. Protein: CASSESSYEQYF.

This sequence joins TRBV4-3 and TRBJ2-2; TRBD2 agrees at 10 bases. The CDR3 spans 16 residues. V lost 1 base to trimming and J lost 5 bases; unmatched junction nucleotides: 4. Germline V gene lookup returns CDR1 LGHNA and CDR2 YSLEER. CDR3 in DNA: TGCGCCAGCAGCCAAGTTCTACTAGCGGGAACCGGGGAGCTGTTTTTT. Encoded protein: CASSQVLLAGTGELFF.

The chain couples TRBV5-1 to TRBJ1-4; D might be TRBD1 (6 bases). Germline V CDR1 and CDR2: SGHRS, YFSETQ. Trimming left V 6 bases short and J 7 bases short, with 16 bases between. The CDR3 is 14 amino acids. The CDR3 sequence is CASNSGGAGEKLFF. As DNA, the CDR3 is TGCGCCAGCAACAGCGGGGGCGCAGGTGAAAAACTGTTTTTT.

This rearrangement joins TRBV2 to TRBJ1-1; 8 bases are a match to TRBD1. CDR1 SNHLY and CDR2 FYNNEI come from the germline V gene. This CDR3 has 13 amino acids. V gave up 4 bases and J gave up 8 bases; unmatched junction bases: 6. The CDR3, as DNA: TGTGCCAGCAGTGGAACAGGGGGGGGAGAAGCTTTCTTT. It yields the protein CASSGTGGGEAFF.

The chain uses TRBV28 and TRBJ1-1; tentative D call: TRBD1 (5 bases). CDR3 length equals 13 residues. Trimming cost V 8 bases and J 5 bases, with 15 bases left between them. CDR1 and CDR2 from the germline V gene are MDHEN and SYDVKM. CDR3 residues: CASVVLGRTEAFF. DNA of the CDR3: TGTGCCAGCGTGGTACTGGGGCGTACTGAAGCTTTCTTT. The whole variable domain, filled in from reference TRBV28 and TRBJ1-1, reads DVKVTQSSRYLVKRTGEKVFLECVQDMDHENMFWYRQDPGLGLRLIYFSYDVKMKEKGDIPEGYSVSREKKERFSLILESASTNQTSMYLCASVVLGRTEAFFGQGTRLTVV.

By share, this clone counts as large. V gene TRBV5-6 combines with J gene TRBJ1-4; D call uncertain. This CDR3 is built from 12 residues. V was shortened by 6 bases and J by 8 bases, with 11 bases between the two germline ends. Germline CDR1 and CDR2: SGHDT and YYEEEE. This CDR3 is CASTYGREKLFF. The DNA for the CDR3 is TGTGCCAGCACCTATGGGAGGGAAAAACTGTTTTTT.

The chain is built from TRBV10-3 and TRBJ2-7, with TRBD1 matching over 11 bases. The germline V gene has CDR1 ENHRY and CDR2 SYGVKD. V trimming: 4 bases; J trimming: 6 bases; junction bases outside the gene matches: 11. The CDR3 covers 16 residues. CDR3 in amino acids: CAISGGAGQGVSEQYF. CDR3 bases: TGTGCCATCAGTGGAGGGGCGGGACAGGGGGTAAGCGAGCAGTACTTC.

The V gene is TRBV5-6, the J gene TRBJ1-2, with 7 bases that match TRBD1. The trim removed 5 bases at V and 8 bases at J, leaving 9 bases unmatched. Germline V gene data show CDR1 as SGHDT and CDR2 as YYEEEE. The CDR3 consists of 13 residues. The CDR3 DNA reads TGTGCCAGCAGTACCGGGTACAGGGGCGGCTACACCTTC. This translates into CASSTGYRGGYTF. Drawing the rest from reference TRBV5-6 and TRBJ1-2, the complete variable domain is DAGVTQSPTHLIKTRGQQVTLRCSPKSGHDTVSWYQQALGQGPQFIFQYYEEEERQRGNFPDRFSGHQFPNYSSELNVNALLLGDSALYLCASSTGYRGGYTFGSGTRLTVV.

V is TRBV9 and J is TRBJ2-3; 10 bases line up with TRBD2. CDR3 length equals 16 residues. The V segment lost 4 bases and the J segment 1 base; nucleotides outside the gene matches: 6. Germline V CDR1 and CDR2: SGDLS, YYNGEE. The CDR3 sequence is CASSSSGRAGTDTQYF. DNA of the CDR3: TGTGCCAGCAGCTCAAGCGGGAGGGCCGGCACAGATACGCAGTATTTT.

The J gene is TRBJ1-5, the V gene TRBV18; no definite D call. Trimming removed 3 bases at V and 5 bases at J, with 11 bases between. The CDR3 has 14 residues. The germline V gene encodes CDR1 KGHSH and CDR2 LQKENI. The CDR3: CASSPGYGDQPQHF. The DNA of the CDR3 is TGTGCCAGCTCACCGGGATACGGGGATCAGCCCCAGCATTTT.

The chain uses TRBV20-1 and TRBJ2-7; D is unresolved. V was clipped by 6 bases and J by 6 bases, with 9 bases between them. CDR1 is DFQATT, CDR2 SNEGSKA, per germline (reference sequence). The length of the CDR3 is 10 residues. The CDR3 nucleotides read TGCAGTGCCCATAGTGGCGAGCAGTACTTC. Its protein product is CSAHSGEQYF.

This clone turned up a few times. This CDR3 is also generated by other DNA sequences in the sample. The rearrangement joins TRBV6-1 to TRBJ2-7; 8 nucleotides agree with TRBD2. The CDR3 is 13 amino acids. The germline CDR1 and CDR2 sequences are MNHNS and SASEGT. J gave up 2 bases and V 4 bases, and 1 base lay outside the gene matches. The CDR3 DNA sequence: TGTGCCAGCAGTGGGGGACTAGCCTACGAGCAGTACTTC. Amino acid sequence: CASSGGLAYEQYF.

The rearrangement links TRBV25-1 to TRBJ2-5, with a tentative D call TRBD1 (7 bases). Deletions cut 8 bases from V and 4 bases from J, with 23 bases between. CDR3 length: 16 residues. Per germline, CDR1 MGHDK and CDR2 SYGVNS. As DNA, the CDR3 is TGTGCCAGCCGAAAGACAGGGAGGTTTTGTCGAGAGACCCAGTACTTC. It is translated as CASRKTGRFCRETQYF.

The table lists this clone with a count of one. The chain links TRBV7-9 to TRBJ1-2; 9 bases align to TRBD1. CDR1 and CDR2 from the germline V gene are SEHNR and FQNEAQ (reference sequence). V shed 3 bases and J 8 bases; nucleotides not matched to a gene: 16. This CDR3 region has 17 residues. The CDR3 region is CASSFPTTTGGILGYTF. The CDR3 DNA is TGTGCCAGCAGCTTCCCTACTACGACAGGGGGGATTCTCGGCTACACCTTC.

The J gene is TRBJ2-1, the V gene TRBV5-1; 7 nucleotides agree with TRBD2. Germline assignment: CDR1 SGHRS and CDR2 YFSETQ. The CDR3 is made up of 15 amino acids. V shed 0 bases, J shed 3 bases, and the junction held 3 bases outside the gene matches. Here the CDR3 DNA reads TGCGCCAGCAGCTTGGGGGGGAGGGACTACAATGAGCAGTTCTTC. Its translation: CASSLGGRDYNEQFF.

The rearrangement joins TRBV19 to TRBJ2-3; D perhaps matches TRBD1 (7 bases). Trimming pared 3 bases from V and 5 bases from J, leaving 15 bases between. The germline V gene encodes CDR1 LNHDA and CDR2 SQIVND (reference sequence). This CDR3 region has 15 residues. CDR3 bases: TGTGCCAGTAGTATGGTCAGGGGGGTGATAGATACGCAGTATTTT. It translates to CASSMVRGVIDTQYF.

This clone came up a few times. The rearrangement uses TRBV27 and TRBJ2-7, with 7 bases aligning to TRBD2. Germline V gene lookup returns CDR1 MNHEY and CDR2 SMNVEV (reference sequence). The CDR3 is made up of 15 amino acids. J lost 0 bases, V lost 4 bases, and 6 bases had no gene match. The CDR3 reads CASSSKAGVSYEQYF. CDR3 bases: TGTGCCAGCAGTTCTAAGGCGGGAGTCTCCTACGAGCAGTACTTC.

This clone was found a few times. The chain recombines TRBV5-1 with TRBJ2-1; 11 bases are shared with TRBD2. Germline loops: CDR1 SGHRS, CDR2 YFSETQ. The trim removed 5 bases at V and 0 bases at J, leaving 4 bases unmatched. The CDR3 runs 16 residues. The CDR3 loop is CASRRTSGGSYNEQFF. DNA of the CDR3: TGCGCCAGCAGGCGTACTAGCGGGGGCTCCTACAATGAGCAGTTCTTC.